This T cell receptor (beta chain) was profiled in a study of cytotoxic CD8 clonotypes in ibrutinib-treated CLL. Study at large: For this cohort, patients were approximately ten relapsed/refractory and approximately 14 treatment-naive, while some 17 were IGHV unmutated. Findings of the study overall: Few clonotypes were public, and these shrank or held steady under treatment.

Investigators sourced around 2 micrograms of genomic DNA from cryopreserved PBMCs for TCR beta libraries. Deletions cut 7 bases from V and 9 bases from J, with 14 bases between. The CDR3 loop spans 12 amino acids. Germline lookup yields CDR1 SGDLS and CDR2 YYNGEE. Notes on this clone: As yet, its antigen is unknown.

Sequencing was designed to attain a depth spanning 1 in 200,000 to 1 in 1 million T cells. Sequencing used immunoSEQ multiplex PCR; TCRdb keeps in-frame clones, though not all of them. Of approximately 300,000 clones in the sample, about 80% are singletons; the top ten hold more than 6%. Specimen: PBMCs, collected before ibrutinib treatment. V usage is TRBV9 and J usage is TRBJ2-1; a possible D gene is TRBD2 (5 bases). This receptor was identified in a human donor with chronic lymphocytic leukemia. The CDR3 region is CASSRTASEQFF. DNA for the CDR3: TGTGCCAGCTCCCGGACTGCGAGTGAGCAGTTCTTC.